The 24 T cell receptor beta chains given below trace back to one sample, sequenced in a study of shared clonotypes between healthy human individuals. The method was immunoSEQ multiplex PCR; TCRdb's version includes in-frame clones alone and lacks a portion of them. This sample has roughly 680,000 clones, with roughly 72% found just once. Sample: memory CD4+ T cells sorted from blood. Documented subset: CD45RA-negative fraction. The receptors were gathered from a woman in her 30s in good health.

A remark on this clone: Other nucleotide sequences from this sample produce the same CDR3. The CDR3 reads CASSSGTSGLEQYF. DNA of the CDR3: TGCGCCAGCAGCTCCGGGACTAGCGGCCTCGAGCAGTACTTC. The V and J genes are TRBV5-1 and TRBJ2-7; 11 bases fit TRBD2. Trimming removed 3 bases from V and 6 bases from J; junction bases left unmatched: 5. CDR1 is SGHRS, CDR2 YFSETQ, per germline. This CDR3 has 14 amino acids. Looking up the rest from reference TRBV5-1 and TRBJ2-7 gives the full variable domain: KAGVTQTPRYLIKTRGQQVTLSCSPISGHRSVSWYQQTPGQGLQFLFEYFSETQRNKGNFPGRFSGRQFSNSRSEMNVSTLELGDSALYLCASSSGTSGLEQYFGPGTRLTVT.

J is TRBJ2-3 and V is TRBV4-1; 10 bases agree with TRBD2. Germline CDR1 reads MGHRA; CDR2 reads YSYEKL. The length of the CDR3 is 17 residues. V lost 4 bases and J lost 0; bases outside the gene matches: 7. The CDR3 reads CASSRPLAGASTDTQYF. The CDR3 DNA reads as TGCGCCAGCAGCCGTCCCCTAGCGGGGGCTAGCACAGATACGCAGTATTTT.

The chain has TRBV5-5 and TRBJ1-4; 9 bases are a match to TRBD1. The CDR3 has 14 residues. J lost 8 bases, V lost 4 bases, and 6 bases had no gene match. Looked up from germline, CDR1 is SGHKS and CDR2 is YYEKEE (reference sequence). This CDR3 is CASSSTGGGEKLFF. CDR3 DNA sequence: TGTGCCAGCAGCAGTACAGGGGGCGGGGAAAAACTGTTTTTT.

The chain couples TRBV11-2 to TRBJ2-1; 8 bases line up with TRBD2. The CDR3 contains 12 residues. Germline CDR1 SGHAT, CDR2 FQNNGV. V lost 3 bases to trimming and J lost 9 bases; unmatched junction nucleotides: 1. CDR3 coding DNA: TGTGCCAGCAGCTTGACTAGCGCTGAGCAGTTCTTC. The encoded protein is CASSLTSAEQFF.

This clone was picked up many times. The J gene is TRBJ2-5, the V gene TRBV5-1, with D perhaps TRBD1 (7 bases). The length of the CDR3 is 15 residues. Germline loops: CDR1 SGHRS, CDR2 YFSETQ. The ends were cut back, 0 bases at V and 5 bases at J, with 14 bases in the middle. As DNA, the CDR3 is TGCGCCAGCAGCTTGGGACAGGGAGGTGTGGAGACCCAGTACTTC. Encoded protein: CASSLGQGGVETQYF.

The chain employs TRBV20-1 and TRBJ2-7, with D uncertain. V gave up 1 base and J gave up 7 bases, with 8 bases separating them. Germline CDR1 and CDR2: DFQATT and SNEGSKA (reference sequence). CDR3 length equals 11 residues. DNA of the CDR3: TGCAGTGCTAGAGGTTACCAAGAGCAGTACTTC. Translating it yields CSARGYQEQYF.

The CDR3 nucleotides read TGTGCCAGCAGTTTATTCCGTAGCGACAGGGTGCAGTCCGAGCAGTACTTC. As protein: CASSLFRSDRVQSEQYF. The chain employs TRBV27 and TRBJ2-7, with 7 bases aligning to TRBD1. CDR1 is MNHEY, CDR2 SMNVEV, per germline (reference sequence). This CDR3 comprises 17 residues. After removal of 1 base from V and 6 bases from J, the junction contained 15 bases not matched to a gene.

V gene TRBV7-8 combines with J gene TRBJ1-5; D ambiguous. This CDR3 has 19 amino acids. The germline gives CDR1 SGHVS, CDR2 FQNEAQ. The V and J ends lost 2 bases and 0 bases respectively, with 20 bases between them. The CDR3 DNA is TGTGCCAGCAGCTTAAACCGGGCACTCAAGGAATATAGCAATCAGCCCCAGCATTTT. Encoded protein: CASSLNRALKEYSNQPQHF. Full variable domain (remainder filled in from reference TRBV7-8 and TRBJ1-5): GAGVSQSPRYKVAKRGQDVALRCDPISGHVSLFWYQQALGQGPEFLTYFQNEAQLDKSGLPSDRFFAERPEGSVSTLKIQRTQQEDSAVYLCASSLNRALKEYSNQPQHFGDGTRLSIL.

Of note for this clone: This sample includes further DNA sequences coding for the same CDR3. The rearrangement links TRBV7-9 to TRBJ1-1, with 9 nucleotides matching TRBD1. The CDR3 runs to 14 residues. J lost 1 base, V lost 5 bases, and 2 bases had no gene match. The germline CDR1 and CDR2 sequences are SEHNR and FQNEAQ (reference sequence). Written as DNA, the CDR3 is TGTGCCAGCAGCCTGGGACAGGGGAACACTGAAGCTTTCTTT. Translating it yields CASSLGQGNTEAFF.

The CDR3 DNA reads as TGTGCCAGCAGTCTTGATAGGGGACGGGGTGACGATGAGCAGTTCTTC. Encoded protein: CASSLDRGRGDDEQFF. The rearrangement links TRBV6-6 to TRBJ2-1, with D perhaps matching TRBD1 or TRBD2 (5 bases each). Germline CDR1 reads MNHNY; CDR2 reads SVGAGI (reference sequence). Trimming took 5 bases from V and 8 from J, leaving 22 bases between them. There are 16 residues in the CDR3.

V is TRBV7-8 and J is TRBJ2-5; TRBD2 might be the D (5 bases). In germline, CDR1 is SGHVS, CDR2 FQNEAQ. This CDR3 is built from 13 residues. V shed 8 bases and J shed 1 base, with 11 bases lying between them. The CDR3 spells CASGSGIQETQYF. The CDR3 coding sequence is TGTGCCAGCGGGAGTGGAATCCAAGAGACCCAGTACTTC.

The chain couples TRBV6-5 to TRBJ1-1; D uncertain. The CDR3 spans 15 residues. Germline CDR1 and CDR2: MNHEY and SVGAGI. V was pared by 2 bases and J by 0 bases, with 10 bases between. CDR3 sequence reads: CASSYRARLNTEAFF. The DNA of the CDR3 is TGTGCCAGCAGTTACAGAGCCAGGCTGAACACTGAAGCTTTCTTT.

The CDR3 region has the DNA TGTGCCTATCGGGCGGGGACCACAGATACGCAGTATTTT. The encoded protein is CAYRAGTTDTQYF. The rearrangement joins TRBV30 to TRBJ2-3, with D tentatively TRBD2 (6 bases). The CDR3 sequence is 13 residues long. Germline lookup yields CDR1 GTSNPN and CDR2 SVGIG (reference sequence). The ends were cut back, 7 bases at V and 2 bases at J, with 13 bases in the middle.

This clone was seen once. Written as DNA, the CDR3 is TGCGCCAGCAGCGATACTAGCGGGAGATACTACGAGCAGTACTTC. Translating gives CASSDTSGRYYEQYF. This rearrangement joins TRBV5-1 to TRBJ2-7, with 11 bases that match TRBD2. The J segment lost 3 bases and the V segment lost 4 bases, leaving 6 bases of the junction unmatched. CDR1 SGHRS and CDR2 YFSETQ come from the germline V gene. CDR3 length equals 15 residues.

V is TRBV23-1 and J is TRBJ2-7; TRBD1 is a possible D gene (6 bases). TRBV23-1 falls under the ORF class, with uncertain function. V gave up 7 bases and J gave up 2 bases, with 18 bases separating them. This CDR3 comprises 15 residues. CDR3 DNA sequence: TGCGCCAGCAACCACCCGATAGGGACACCCTACGAGCAGTACTTC. This translates into CASNHPIGTPYEQYF.

V is TRBV14 and J is TRBJ2-1; D unresolved. With 5 bases removed from V and 7 bases from J, the gap between germline ends came to 6 bases. In germline, CDR1 is SGHDN, CDR2 FVKESK. CDR3 size: 11 residues. The CDR3 sequence: CASSVLNEQFF. In nucleotides, the CDR3 is TGTGCCAGCAGCGTTTTGAATGAGCAGTTCTTC. Supplemented by reference TRBV14 and TRBJ2-1, the full variable domain reads EAGVTQFPSHSVIEKGQTVTLRCDPISGHDNLYWYRRVMGKEIKFLLHFVKESKQDESGMPNNRFLAERTGGTYSTLKVQPAELEDSGVYFCASSVLNEQFFGPGTRLTVL.

The chain links TRBV25-1 to TRBJ2-7; 8 nucleotides match TRBD1. With V trimmed by 3 bases and J by 5 bases, 9 bases remained unmatched. The germline gives CDR1 MGHDK, CDR2 SYGVNS. This CDR3 comprises 15 residues. In DNA, the CDR3 is TGTGCCAGCAGTGACCCCAGGGGGCACTTTCACGAGCAGTACTTC. Its protein is CASSDPRGHFHEQYF.

The chain is built from TRBV10-3 and TRBJ2-3; unclear D gene. Trimming removed 6 bases at V and 1 base at J, with 8 bases between. The CDR3 spans 13 residues. The germline CDR1 and CDR2 sequences are ENHRY and SYGVKD. For the CDR3, the DNA is TGTGCCATCAGCCCCCCGGGCACAGATACGCAGTATTTT. The encoded protein is CAISPPGTDTQYF.

The chain joins TRBV11-2 to TRBJ1-1; D uncertain. The CDR3 extends over 12 amino acids. CDR1 and CDR2 (germline): SGHAT, FQNNGV. V was shortened by 2 bases and J by 10 bases, with 11 bases between the two germline ends. The CDR3, as DNA: TGTGCCAGCAGCTTAATTCCCGGCATAGCTTTCTTT. Translating gives CASSLIPGIAFF.

V gene TRBV6-1 combines with J gene TRBJ1-1, with D maybe TRBD1 (5 bases). The germline V gene encodes CDR1 MNHNS and CDR2 SASEGT. Trimming cost V 6 bases and J 3 bases, with 17 bases left between them. The CDR3 loop spans 15 amino acids. The CDR3 region has the DNA TGTGCCAGCAGGCGCATGGCGGGGGGAGACACTGAAGCTTTCTTT. Translation gives CASRRMAGGDTEAFF.

DNA of the CDR3: TGTGCCAGCAGCTTCGGGGGCATGAACACTGAAGCTTTCTTT. It codes for CASSFGGMNTEAFF. The rearrangement joins TRBV7-9 to TRBJ1-1; possible D gene TRBD1, 6 bases. Germline values: CDR1 SEHNR, CDR2 FQNEAQ (reference sequence). The length of the CDR3 is 14 residues. V lost 3 bases and J lost 0, with 8 bases in between.

The gene calls are TRBV7-2 and TRBJ1-2; D perhaps matches TRBD1 (5 bases). The CDR3 totals 16 residues. Trimming cost V 0 bases and J 0 bases, with 11 bases left between them. Germline assignment: CDR1 SGHTA and CDR2 FQGNSA. The CDR3 is CASSLAPGTTNYGYTF. The CDR3 DNA reads TGTGCCAGCAGCTTAGCCCCGGGGACCACTAACTATGGCTACACCTTC. Full variable domain (rest looked up from reference TRBV7-2 and TRBJ1-2): GAGVSQSPSNKVTEKGKDVELRCDPISGHTALYWYRQSLGQGLEFLIYFQGNSAPDKSGLPSDRFSAERTGGSVSTLTIQRTQQEDSAVYLCASSLAPGTTNYGYTFGSGTRLTVV.

The J gene is TRBJ2-1, the V gene TRBV6-5; TRBD1 matches at 7 bases. Germline V gene data show CDR1 as MNHEY and CDR2 as SVGAGI. Trimming took 7 bases from V and 4 from J; bases not matched to a gene: 4. The CDR3 covers 13 residues. The CDR3 sequence is CASTGTAYNEQFF. The DNA of the CDR3 is TGTGCCAGCACCGGGACAGCTTACAATGAGCAGTTCTTC.

Of note for this clone: The sample holds other DNA sequences that translate to the same CDR3. The V and J genes are TRBV6-1 and TRBJ1-5; D call uncertain. Trimming shortened V by 7 bases and J by 0 bases, and 7 bases separated the two germline ends. This CDR3 has 13 amino acids. Germline values: CDR1 MNHNS, CDR2 SASEGT. The CDR3 is CASNLYSNQPQHF. CDR3 coding DNA: TGTGCCAGCAACCTTTATAGCAATCAGCCCCAGCATTTT.